The next 6 T cell receptor beta chains were all read from a single sample in a study of T-cell memory formation after mild COVID-19. MiXCR, applied by TCRdb to the 5' RACE reads, yields one record per CDR3 protein. The sample includes 92,000 or so distinct CDR3 sequences, over 13% of them seen just once. Sequencing was performed on PBMCs or a T cell subset sorted from them (not recorded which). These receptors originate from a man younger than 35 who had mild COVID-19 (a few samples of this study predate the infection). Cell type and time point are not known.

The sample holds a few counts of this clonotype. The chain combines TRBV7-9 with TRBJ1-1; D gene ambiguous. The germline gives CDR1 SEHNR, CDR2 FQNEAQ (reference sequence). The V and J ends lost 3 bases and 0 bases respectively, with 8 bases between them. The CDR3 spans 14 residues. CDR3 DNA: TGTGCCAGCAGCTTCCTCGAACTGAACACTGAAGCTTTCTTT. Translating it yields CASSFLELNTEAFF.

The sample holds a few counts of this clonotype. The V gene is TRBV6-2 or TRBV6-3, the J gene TRBJ1-1, with D hard to call. Trimming took 1 base from V and 7 from J, leaving 13 bases between them. The CDR3 sequence is 14 residues long. Per germline, CDR1 MNHEY and CDR2 SVGEGT. The CDR3 DNA follows: TGTGCCAGCAGTTACTTACAGACCTACGGTGAAGCTTTCTTT. Its translation is CASSYLQTYGEAFF.

This rearrangement joins TRBV7-9 to TRBJ2-1; D remains ambiguous. The CDR3 covers 10 residues. V lost 4 bases and J lost 9, with 4 bases in between. Germline CDR1 and CDR2: SEHNR and FQNEAQ (reference sequence). CDR3 region: CASSWREQFF. The DNA of the CDR3 is TGTGCCAGCAGCTGGCGTGAGCAGTTCTTC.

This clonotype was seen only a few times. The gene calls are TRBV7-2 and TRBJ2-3; D is undetermined. The V gene lost 6 bases and the J gene lost 0 bases, with 10 bases spanning the gap. Germline V CDR1 and CDR2: SGHTA, FQGNSA. This CDR3 has 14 amino acids. The CDR3 coding sequence is TGTGCCAGCAGTCGACGACCCAGCACAGATACGCAGTATTTT. Translation: CASSRRPSTDTQYF.

This clonotype was seen only a few times. The CDR3 region is CSVEFMNTEAFF. The CDR3 nucleotides are TGCAGCGTTGAATTTATGAACACTGAAGCTTTCTTT. The J gene is TRBJ1-1, the V gene TRBV29-1; D remains unclear. The germline V and J ends were trimmed by 2 bases and 0 bases, with 4 bases remaining between them. Germline CDR1 reads SQVTM; CDR2 reads ANQGSEA. This CDR3 contains 12 residues.

This clonotype was observed at least ten times. The CDR3 sequence: CSARAEEGAYNEQFF. The CDR3 DNA sequence: TGCAGTGCTAGAGCCGAGGAGGGGGCCTACAATGAGCAGTTCTTC. V gene TRBV20-1 combines with J gene TRBJ2-1; D could derive from TRBD1 or TRBD2 (6 bases each). The germline V gene has CDR1 DFQATT and CDR2 SNEGSKA (reference sequence). Trimming removed 1 base from V and 2 bases from J, with 12 bases in between. The CDR3 has 15 amino acids.